Below, 20 T cell receptor beta chains from the same sample are listed, as sequenced in a study of T cell responses to AZD1222 COVID-19 vaccine (dated by TCRdb to the early 2020s). What the time point label conveys for this sample: about 28 days (+/-7) after the second vaccine dose. Library method: the immunoSEQ multiplex PCR assay. The table was pulled from immuneACCESS by TCRdb, which kept in-frame rearrangements only. Such tables lose some clones; where checked, under half of the loss comes from unresolved V genes, and the rest has no known cause. The sample table contains around 150,000 clones; only one count was recorded for over 75% of them. The ten top clones hold more than 4% of the sample. Specimen: peripheral blood, collected 28 days after the second AZD1222 dose. Receptors originate from an adult who received the AZD1222 COVID-19 vaccine.

The chain recombines TRBV5-4 with TRBJ2-1; D remains ambiguous. Trimming cost V 3 bases and J 7 bases, with 14 bases left between them. Looked up from germline, CDR1 is SGHNT and CDR2 is YYREEE (reference sequence). The CDR3 totals 14 residues. The CDR3 sequence is CASSWGITDNEQFF. CDR3 bases: TGTGCCAGCAGCTGGGGAATAACGGATAATGAGCAGTTCTTC.

The chain employs TRBV5-1 and TRBJ2-3, with 9 bases matching TRBD2. Looked up from germline, CDR1 is SGHRS and CDR2 is YFSETQ. After removal of 3 bases from V and 3 bases from J, the junction contained 5 bases not matched to a gene. This CDR3 is built from 15 residues. For the CDR3, the DNA is TGCGCCAGCAGCTCTAGCGGGGTTTTAACAGATACGCAGTATTTT. Protein: CASSSSGVLTDTQYF.

The chain is built from TRBV4-1 and TRBJ1-5, with no clear D. The CDR3 has 15 amino acids. Germline values: CDR1 MGHRA, CDR2 YSYEKL. V lost 1 base, J lost 4 bases, and 11 bases lay in between. DNA for the CDR3: TGCGCCAGCAGCCAAGGGCGTCAGTGGAATCAGCCCCAGCATTTT. Its protein is CASSQGRQWNQPQHF.

This clone was detected only a few times. The chain uses TRBV5-1 and TRBJ2-5; 9 nucleotides agree with TRBD2. The CDR3 runs to 15 residues. Germline lookup yields CDR1 SGHRS and CDR2 YFSETQ. V lost 3 bases, J lost 4 bases, and 7 bases stayed unmatched. CDR3 in amino acids: CASSSNSGGGETQYF. The CDR3 DNA reads TGCGCCAGCAGCTCAAATAGCGGGGGAGGAGAGACCCAGTACTTC.

This rearrangement joins TRBV2 to TRBJ1-6, with unresolved D. Deletions cut 8 bases from V and 7 bases from J, with 18 bases between. The germline V gene encodes CDR1 SNHLY and CDR2 FYNNEI. This CDR3 region has 15 residues. The CDR3 nucleotides are TGTGCCAGCGGCACTCTAGTAACCTCGAATTCACCCCTCCACTTT. As protein: CASGTLVTSNSPLHF.

This clone was observed a single time. This rearrangement joins TRBV5-6 to TRBJ1-2; 8 nucleotides match TRBD1. The CDR3 is 14 residues long. Trimming at V came to 0 bases and at J to 7 bases, leaving 5 bases not matched to a gene. Germline V gene sequence: CDR1 SGHDT, CDR2 YYEEEE. The CDR3 region has the DNA TGTGCCAGCAGCTTGGTTACAGGGGGTAGTGGCTACACCTTC. This encodes CASSLVTGGSGYTF.

The chain employs TRBV5-8 and TRBJ1-2; TRBD1 aligns across 9 bases. The CDR3 extends over 16 amino acids. From germline, CDR1 is SGHTS and CDR2 YDEGEE. V was pared by 4 bases and J by 5 bases, with 12 bases of the junction left unmatched. The CDR3 DNA is TGTGCCAGCAGCCCTGAGGACAGGGGCCTATGGTATGGCTACACCTTC. As protein: CASSPEDRGLWYGYTF.

CDR3 sequence: CASSLGLPSYEQYF. CDR3 sequence (DNA): TGTGCCAGCAGCTTAGGACTACCATCCTACGAGCAGTACTTC. The J gene is TRBJ2-7, the V gene TRBV5-6; possible D gene TRBD2, 6 bases. CDR3 size: 14 residues. The V end was cut by 2 bases, the J end by 1 base, with 10 bases between. Germline V CDR1 and CDR2: SGHDT, YYEEEE.

This chain connects TRBV9 to TRBJ2-2; 10 nucleotides line up with TRBD1. Germline V gene lookup returns CDR1 SGDLS and CDR2 YYNGEE. V shed 4 bases and J 6 bases; nucleotides not matched to a gene: 9. The CDR3 is 16 amino acids. DNA for the CDR3: TGTGCCAGCAGCTTTCGACAGGGGGCGCAACCCGGGGAGCTGTTTTTT. Translated, it gives CASSFRQGAQPGELFF.

This chain connects TRBV27 to TRBJ2-7; D uncertain. Germline loops: CDR1 MNHEY, CDR2 SMNVEV (reference sequence). Trimming removed 2 bases at V and 0 bases at J, with 8 bases between. This CDR3 region has 14 residues. The CDR3, as DNA: TGTGCCAGCAGTTTACTAGAAAGCTCCTACGAGCAGTACTTC. This gives the protein CASSLLESSYEQYF.

This clone was observed once. The identical CDR3 is also encoded by other nucleotide sequences in the sample. The chain recombines TRBV5-1 with TRBJ2-2; no firm D call. Germline CDR1 reads SGHRS; CDR2 reads YFSETQ. Trimming cost V 0 bases and J 1 base, with 4 bases left between them. CDR3 length: 14 residues. CDR3 amino acids: CASSLGGNTGELFF. The CDR3 DNA follows: TGCGCCAGCAGCTTGGGGGGGAACACCGGGGAGCTGTTTTTT.

The chain couples TRBV4-2 to TRBJ2-1, with 8 bases that match TRBD2. The CDR3 has 15 residues. V gave up 1 base and J gave up 9 bases; unmatched junction bases: 8. Germline V gene data show CDR1 as LGHNA and CDR2 as YNFKEQ. The CDR3 is CASSQVGGATGEQFF. CDR3 DNA sequence: TGTGCCAGCAGCCAAGTCGGGGGGGCCACTGGTGAGCAGTTCTTC.

The chain carries TRBV18 and TRBJ2-7; 10 bases match TRBD1. CDR3 length: 15 residues. CDR1 and CDR2 from the germline V gene are KGHSH and LQKENI. The J segment lost 2 bases and the V segment lost 3 bases, leaving 4 bases of the junction unmatched. As DNA, the CDR3 is TGTGCCAGCTCACCTAGGACAGGGGGAACCTACGAGCAGTACTTC. This translates into CASSPRTGGTYEQYF.

J is TRBJ1-1 and V is TRBV5-4; a possible D gene is TRBD1 (5 bases). The CDR3 runs 15 residues. V gave up 1 base and J gave up 1 base, with 11 bases separating them. Germline assignment: CDR1 SGHNT and CDR2 YYREEE (reference sequence). The CDR3 sequence: CASSLPGLWNTEAFF. The CDR3 nucleotides are TGTGCCAGCAGCTTGCCGGGGCTTTGGAACACTGAAGCTTTCTTT. Based on the CDR3 plus reference TRBV5-4 and TRBJ1-1, the full variable domain is ETGVTQSPTHLIKTRGQQVTLRCSSQSGHNTVSWYQQALGQGPQFIFQYYREEENGRGNFPPRFSGLQFPNYSSELNVNALELDDSALYLCASSLPGLWNTEAFFGQGTRLTVV.

The genes are TRBV7-9 and TRBJ1-3, with no clear D. Germline-derived CDR1 and CDR2 are SEHNR and FQNEAQ (reference sequence). Trimming cost V 6 bases and J 0 bases, with 12 bases left between them. The CDR3 totals 15 residues. CDR3 sequence (DNA): TGTGCCAGCAGTGTAGGACGGTACTCTGGAAACACCATATATTTT. It translates to CASSVGRYSGNTIYF.

J is TRBJ2-4 and V is TRBV7-9; possible D gene TRBD2, 6 bases. Looked up from germline, CDR1 is SEHNR and CDR2 is FQNEAQ (reference sequence). CDR3 size: 15 residues. V was pared by 5 bases and J by 10 bases, with 21 bases between. The CDR3 nucleotides read TGTGCCAGCAGCCCAAGGGGACTCCCTACGGGGATTCAGTACTTC. Translation gives CASSPRGLPTGIQYF. Drawing the rest from reference TRBV7-9 and TRBJ2-4, the complete variable domain is DTGVSQNPRHKITKRGQNVTFRCDPISEHNRLYWYRQTLGQGPEFLTYFQNEAQLEKSRLLSDRFSAERPKGSFSTLEIQRTEQGDSAMYLCASSPRGLPTGIQYFGAGTRLSVL.

This clone showed up just a few times. The chain uses TRBV27 and TRBJ2-5; 7 bases fit TRBD2. The germline CDR1 and CDR2 sequences are MNHEY and SMNVEV (reference sequence). Trimming cost V 3 bases and J 5 bases; bases outside gene matches: 3. The CDR3 length is 13 residues. CDR3 nucleotide sequence: TGTGCCAGCAGTTTGTTGGGGGGGGAGACCCAGTACTTC. Translation: CASSLLGGETQYF.

The CDR3 loop reads CASSLNANINTEAFF. CDR3 nucleotides: TGTGCCAGCAGCTTAAATGCGAATATCAACACTGAAGCTTTCTTT. This chain uses TRBV7-3 with TRBJ1-1; D remains unclear. Germline V gene data show CDR1 as SGHTA and CDR2 as FQGTGA. The CDR3 extends over 15 amino acids. Trimming took 1 base from V and 2 from J, leaving 11 bases between them.

The CDR3 DNA reads as TGCAGCGTTGCGAGGGGGCGCGAAGCTTTCTTT. It encodes CSVARGREAFF. V gene TRBV29-1 combines with J gene TRBJ1-1; TRBD1 agrees at 7 bases. From germline, CDR1 is SQVTM and CDR2 ANQGSEA. CDR3 size: 11 residues. V lost 4 bases to trimming and J lost 8 bases; unmatched junction nucleotides: 4.

The chain couples TRBV19 to TRBJ1-1, with TRBD1 matching over 8 bases. Germline values: CDR1 LNHDA, CDR2 SQIVND (reference sequence). J gave up 4 bases and V 7 bases, and 5 bases lay outside the gene matches. This CDR3 contains 13 residues. The CDR3 DNA reads TGTGCCAGTAAAGGACAGGGTGTCACTGAAGCTTTCTTT. Translated: CASKGQGVTEAFF.